The 16 T cell receptor beta chains listed next were all sequenced from one sample in a study of shared clonotypes between healthy human individuals. The assay was immunoSEQ multiplex PCR, and TCRdb's table has in-frame clones only and misses some. Here the sample spans millions of clones, about 95% being singletons. Positive CCR7 selection of CD45RO-negative cells yielded the naive CD8 cells, and terminally differentiated effector memory CD45RA+ cells were excluded. Sequences were obtained from naive CD8+ T cells sorted from blood. The receptors originated from a man aged 18 to 30 in good health.

Written as DNA, the CDR3 is TGCGCCAGCAGCCGGACTAGCTTGGATGAGCAGTTCTTC. Translated: CASSRTSLDEQFF. The chain is built from TRBV5-1 and TRBJ2-1, with 8 bases lining up with TRBD2. V lost 4 bases to trimming and J lost 8 bases; unmatched junction nucleotides: 5. This CDR3 contains 13 residues. Germline V gene data show CDR1 as SGHRS and CDR2 as YFSETQ.

The V call is TRBV9, the J call TRBJ2-3, with a weak D call TRBD2 (6 bases). The CDR3 loop spans 16 amino acids. The germline V and J ends were trimmed by 3 bases and 2 bases, with 16 bases remaining between them. Germline assignment: CDR1 SGDLS and CDR2 YYNGEE. The CDR3 nucleotides read TGTGCCAGCAGCGCCATGGGGGGACTTTACACAGATACGCAGTATTTT. The encoded protein is CASSAMGGLYTDTQYF.

The genes are TRBV6-1 and TRBJ2-1; 15 nucleotides agree with TRBD2. Germline V gene lookup returns CDR1 MNHNS and CDR2 SASEGT. The CDR3 has 19 amino acids. V dropped 2 bases and J dropped 4; count of bases not matched to a gene: 9. CDR3 region: CASSESGLAGGPRYNEQFF. The CDR3 nucleotides read TGTGCCAGCAGTGAATCCGGACTAGCGGGAGGGCCGCGGTACAATGAGCAGTTCTTC.

In the case of this clone: Other DNA sequences in the same sample also yield this CDR3. V is TRBV7-2 and J is TRBJ1-2, with D maybe TRBD1 (6 bases). CDR3 length: 13 residues. The germline gives CDR1 SGHTA, CDR2 FQGNSA. The V and J ends lost 4 bases and 7 bases respectively, with 13 bases between them. Here the CDR3 DNA reads TGTGCCAGCAGCTCTTCACAGGGTCTTGGCTACACCTTC. The encoded protein is CASSSSQGLGYTF.

The genes are TRBV5-4 and TRBJ2-1, with 12 bases aligning to TRBD2. J lost 6 bases, V lost 7 bases, and 2 bases had no gene match. The CDR3 is 13 residues long. Germline-derived CDR1 and CDR2 are SGHNT and YYREEE (reference sequence). The CDR3, as DNA: TGTGCCAGCCTGACTAGCGGGAGCAATGAGCAGTTCTTC. Amino acids: CASLTSGSNEQFF.

The J gene is TRBJ2-2, the V gene TRBV27, with D tentatively TRBD1 or TRBD2 (6 bases each). The germline V gene has CDR1 MNHEY and CDR2 SMNVEV (reference sequence). V lost 3 bases and J lost 5, with 13 bases in between. The CDR3 contains 15 residues. This CDR3 reads CASSFEGGETGELFF. The CDR3 DNA sequence: TGTGCCAGCAGTTTCGAGGGGGGCGAAACCGGGGAGCTGTTTTTT.

This chain uses TRBV11-1 with TRBJ2-3, with D perhaps matching TRBD2 (6 bases). V was pared by 6 bases and J by 6 bases, with 16 bases between. The CDR3 is made up of 14 amino acids. Germline assignment: CDR1 SGHAT and CDR2 FQDESV (reference sequence). CDR3 region: CASSPRGRSDTQYF. CDR3 DNA sequence: TGTGCCAGCAGTCCTCGGGGGAGGTCCGATACGCAGTATTTT.

This chain uses TRBV4-1 with TRBJ1-1; 7 nucleotides line up with TRBD1. The CDR3 spans 15 residues. Per germline, CDR1 MGHRA and CDR2 YSYEKL. V lost 0 bases, J lost 8 bases, and 9 bases stayed unmatched. CDR3 DNA: TGCGCCAGCAGCCAAGATCAATTGAGGGGACAGGAAGCTTTCTTT. The encoded protein is CASSQDQLRGQEAFF.

This clone was found once. The chain has TRBV10-1 and TRBJ2-1; no clear D gene. V gave up 3 bases and J gave up 8 bases, with 8 bases separating them. The germline gives CDR1 WNHNN, CDR2 SYGVQD (reference sequence). This CDR3 contains 12 residues. This CDR3 reads CASSDPSHEQFF. In DNA form, the CDR3 reads TGCGCCAGCAGTGATCCCTCGCATGAGCAGTTCTTC.

The chain joins TRBV27 to TRBJ1-6, with TRBD1 matching 7 bases. The CDR3 is 13 residues long. Trimming at V came to 8 bases and at J to 7 bases, leaving 5 bases not matched to a gene. The germline V gene has CDR1 MNHEY and CDR2 SMNVEV (reference sequence). The CDR3 is CASGQEQNSPLHF. CDR3 DNA sequence: TGTGCCAGCGGACAGGAACAAAATTCACCCCTCCACTTT.

V usage is TRBV6-1 and J usage is TRBJ2-7; weak D call: TRBD1 (7 bases). Germline V gene lookup returns CDR1 MNHNS and CDR2 SASEGT. V lost 8 bases and J 1 base, leaving 15 bases between the germline ends. The CDR3 sequence is 14 residues long. CDR3 region: CASLRDSGSYEQYF. The DNA of the CDR3 is TGTGCCAGCCTCCGGGACAGCGGGTCCTACGAGCAGTACTTC.

The count of this clone is one. The rearrangement uses TRBV27 and TRBJ2-7; D not resolved. V dropped 6 bases and J dropped 3 bases, with 12 bases sitting between them. Germline V gene sequence: CDR1 MNHEY, CDR2 SMNVEV (reference sequence). The length of the CDR3 is 13 residues. The CDR3: CASSFRSLYEQYF. The CDR3 region has the DNA TGTGCCAGCAGCTTCAGATCTCTCTACGAGCAGTACTTC.

The chain combines TRBV12-1 with TRBJ1-3; the table's D call of TRBD1 was not tested on the DNA. TRBV12-1 is marked as a pseudogene. The CDR3 is made up of 17 amino acids. The CDR3 DNA sequence: TGTGCCAGCAGCTTTTTCCGTGACAGGGGGCTTGGAAACACCATATATTTT. This sequence encodes CASSFFRDRGLGNTIYF.

J is TRBJ2-3 and V is TRBV18; 9 nucleotides match TRBD2. Germline CDR1 reads KGHSH; CDR2 reads LQKENI. This CDR3 has 17 amino acids. V was pared by 3 bases and J by 5 bases, with 12 bases of the junction left unmatched. CDR3 loop: CASSPEAGGPFQDTQYF. The CDR3 DNA sequence: TGTGCCAGCTCACCTGAAGCGGGAGGACCCTTTCAAGATACGCAGTATTTT.

V is TRBV11-1 and J is TRBJ2-5, with D maybe TRBD2 (5 bases). Trimming removed 5 bases from V and 4 bases from J, with 17 bases in between. Germline-derived CDR1 and CDR2 are SGHAT and FQDESV (reference sequence). CDR3 length equals 15 residues. The CDR3 protein is CASSRWNGVTETQYF. Here the CDR3 DNA reads TGTGCCAGCAGCCGGTGGAACGGGGTAACAGAGACCCAGTACTTC.

As for this clone: Other DNA sequences in the sample encode the same CDR3. The chain uses TRBV4-1 and TRBJ2-1; no reliable D call. The CDR3 runs to 13 residues. Germline CDR1 MGHRA, CDR2 YSYEKL. V was shortened by 3 bases and J by 2 bases, with 5 bases between the two germline ends. The CDR3 DNA is TGCGCCAGCAGCCAGCGACCCTACAATGAGCAGTTCTTC. This sequence encodes CASSQRPYNEQFF.